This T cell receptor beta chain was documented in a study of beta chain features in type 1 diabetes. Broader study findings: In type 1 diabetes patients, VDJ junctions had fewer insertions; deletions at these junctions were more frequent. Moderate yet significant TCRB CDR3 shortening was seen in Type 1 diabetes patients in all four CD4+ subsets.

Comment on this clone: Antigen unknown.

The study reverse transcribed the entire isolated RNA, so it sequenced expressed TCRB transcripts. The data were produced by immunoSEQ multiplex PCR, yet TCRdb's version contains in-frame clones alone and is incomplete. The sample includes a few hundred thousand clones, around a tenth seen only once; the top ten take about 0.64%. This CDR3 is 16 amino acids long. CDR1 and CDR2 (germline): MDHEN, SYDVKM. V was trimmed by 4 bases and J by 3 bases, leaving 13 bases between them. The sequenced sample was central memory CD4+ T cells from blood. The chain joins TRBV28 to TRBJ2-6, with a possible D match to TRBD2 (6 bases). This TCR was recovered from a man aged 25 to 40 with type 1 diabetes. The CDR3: CASSSTGTLGANVLTF. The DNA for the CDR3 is TGTGCCAGCAGTTCAACCGGGACTCTTGGGGCCAACGTCCTGACTTTC.